A single sample gave rise to the 18 T cell receptor beta chains below, sequenced in a study of T cell responses to AZD1222 COVID-19 vaccine (dated by TCRdb to about 2021). The library was obtained by the immunoSEQ multiplex PCR assay. Here the immuneACCESS table is served through TCRdb, limited to in-frame sequences with V and J called. Missing clones are a known gap in these copies; in checked studies unresolved V genes cover under half, and the rest lacks a known reason. The sample table holds 90,000 to 150,000 clones, of which about 92% were seen once. The ten largest clones capture more than 7% of the sample. The sample's time point label is to be understood as: about 28 days (+/-7) after the second vaccine dose. Sequenced material: peripheral blood, taken 28 days after the second AZD1222 dose. The source of these receptors is an adult who received the AZD1222 COVID-19 vaccine.

The CDR3 DNA reads TGTGCCTGTTGGGACAGGGGGCTTAATCAGCCCCAGCATTTT. The encoded protein is CACWDRGLNQPQHF. The chain has TRBV19 and TRBJ1-5; TRBD1 agrees at 12 bases. This CDR3 is built from 14 residues. Germline V CDR1 and CDR2: LNHDA, SQIVND (reference sequence). V trimming: 11 bases; J trimming: 4 bases; junction bases outside the gene matches: 6.

The V gene is TRBV7-2, the J gene TRBJ2-1, with 10 bases aligning to TRBD1. Germline values: CDR1 SGHTA, CDR2 FQGNSA. CDR3 length equals 20 residues. The ends lost 0 bases at V and 0 bases at J; junction bases unmatched: 11. CDR3 in amino acids: CASSLARDRGFKNSYNEQFF. The CDR3 nucleotides read TGTGCCAGCAGCTTAGCCCGGGACAGGGGATTTAAAAACTCCTACAATGAGCAGTTCTTC.

This clone has more than one count but fewer than ten. The rearrangement uses TRBV6-2 or TRBV6-3 and TRBJ2-2; the D is unclear. The length of the CDR3 is 13 residues. In germline, CDR1 is MNHEY, CDR2 SVGEGT. V lost 4 bases and J 1 base, leaving 4 bases between the germline ends. This CDR3 is CASSFLNTGELFF. The CDR3 region has the DNA TGTGCCAGCAGTTTCTTGAACACCGGGGAGCTGTTTTTT.

The rearrangement uses TRBV4-1 and TRBJ1-4, with 7 nucleotides matching TRBD1. Germline CDR1 MGHRA, CDR2 YSYEKL. The CDR3 spans 15 residues. V shed 4 bases, J shed 8 bases, and the junction held 10 bases outside the gene matches. In DNA form, the CDR3 reads TGCGCCAGCAGCCGGGAGACAGGGTATAGCGAAAAACTGTTTTTT. This sequence encodes CASSRETGYSEKLFF.

The chain employs TRBV7-6 and TRBJ1-3; D might be TRBD1 (6 bases). Germline V CDR1 and CDR2: SGHVS, FNYEAQ. V lost 3 bases to trimming and J lost 7 bases, with 16 bases between them. The length of the CDR3 is 15 residues. The CDR3 DNA follows: TGTGCCAGCAGCTTGGGGGCCGGGACATTCAACACCATATATTTT. It encodes CASSLGAGTFNTIYF.

The CDR3 bases are TGTGCCAGCAGCTTGGAACAGGGGGCGACATTTTCTGGAAACACCATATATTTT. Protein product: CASSLEQGATFSGNTIYF. This sequence joins TRBV5-6 and TRBJ1-3; 9 nucleotides align to TRBD1. Germline CDR1 is SGHDT and CDR2 is YYEEEE. CDR3 length: 18 amino acids. The ends lost 0 bases at V and 1 base at J; junction bases unmatched: 8. The full variable domain, its missing parts supplied by reference TRBV5-6 and TRBJ1-3, is DAGVTQSPTHLIKTRGQQVTLRCSPKSGHDTVSWYQQALGQGPQFIFQYYEEEERQRGNFPDRFSGHQFPNYSSELNVNALLLGDSALYLCASSLEQGATFSGNTIYFGEGSWLTVV.

This chain links TRBV23-1 with TRBJ2-3; 8 bases align to TRBD2. TRBV23-1 is an open reading frame whose function is uncertain. The CDR3 sequence is 18 residues long. The ends lost 4 bases at V and 3 bases at J; junction bases unmatched: 15. The CDR3, as DNA: TGCGCCAGCAGTCCGGAACAAAGGCGGGAGGCCAAAACAGATACGCAGTATTTT. Residues: CASSPEQRREAKTDTQYF.

The chain recombines TRBV13 with TRBJ2-5; D is perhaps TRBD2 (5 bases). Germline CDR1 and CDR2: PRHDT and FYEKMQ (reference sequence). CDR3 length: 16 amino acids. The V gene lost 0 bases and the J gene lost 2 bases, with 13 bases spanning the gap. CDR3 sequence (DNA): TGTGCCAGCAGCTTAGGAGTGGGAGCGAGGCAAGAGACCCAGTACTTC. Translation gives CASSLGVGARQETQYF.

This chain joins TRBV2 and TRBJ1-6, with a tentative D call TRBD1 (6 bases). CDR1 and CDR2 from the germline V gene are SNHLY and FYNNEI. The ends were cut back, 9 bases at V and 9 bases at J, with 15 bases in the middle. This CDR3 spans 13 amino acids. The CDR3 nucleotides read TGTGCCAGTCAGGGGCAGGGAGGTTCACCCCTCCACTTT. This gives the protein CASQGQGGSPLHF.

The chain couples TRBV4-2 to TRBJ1-3; D is unresolved. CDR3 size: 16 residues. Trimming removed 0 bases from V and 4 bases from J, with 13 bases in between. The germline V gene encodes CDR1 LGHNA and CDR2 YNFKEQ. CDR3 sequence: CASSQDDGAAGNTIYF. The CDR3 DNA follows: TGTGCCAGCAGCCAAGATGACGGCGCAGCGGGAAACACCATATATTTT.

This sequence joins TRBV7-8 and TRBJ1-5, with 8 bases fitting TRBD1. The V gene end was trimmed by 1 base and the J gene end by 8 bases; junction bases not matched to a gene: 10. The CDR3 loop spans 16 amino acids. Germline values: CDR1 SGHVS, CDR2 FQNEAQ. CDR3 sequence: CASSLDPPDREEPQHF. In nucleotides, the CDR3 is TGTGCCAGCAGCTTAGACCCCCCGGACAGGGAGGAGCCCCAGCATTTT.

The CDR3 coding sequence is TGTGCCAGCAGCCCGTTCGTGAGCTCCTATAATTCACCCCTCCACTTT. Protein: CASSPFVSSYNSPLHF. V usage is TRBV7-8 and J usage is TRBJ1-6; D remains unclear. From germline, CDR1 is SGHVS and CDR2 FQNEAQ. V dropped 5 bases and J dropped 0 bases, with 11 bases sitting between them. There are 16 residues in the CDR3.

The rearrangement joins TRBV6-5 to TRBJ1-4; possible D gene TRBD1, 5 bases. Germline V lookup: CDR1 MNHEY, CDR2 SVGAGI. The CDR3 length is 12 residues. DNA of the CDR3: TGTGCGGCGGGCCAGGGTGGGGAAAAACTGTTTTTT. Translation gives CAAGQGGEKLFF.

This clone was seen just once. V gene TRBV7-9 combines with J gene TRBJ1-4; no reliable D call. The V end lost 10 bases, the J end lost 4 bases, and 7 bases lay between the germline ends. Germline-derived CDR1 and CDR2 are SEHNR and FQNEAQ (reference sequence). The CDR3 extends over 11 amino acids. The CDR3 sequence is CAIAFNEKLFF. Written as DNA, the CDR3 is TGTGCCATCGCCTTTAATGAAAAACTGTTTTTT.

This chain uses TRBV6-6 with TRBJ1-2, with D maybe TRBD1 (5 bases). V dropped 0 bases and J dropped 6 bases, with 8 bases sitting between them. This CDR3 comprises 13 residues. Germline V gene data show CDR1 as MNHNY and CDR2 as SVGAGI (reference sequence). CDR3 amino acids: CASSYSEGDGYTF. The CDR3 nucleotides are TGTGCCAGCAGTTACTCGGAAGGGGATGGCTACACCTTC.

The rearrangement joins TRBV2 to TRBJ2-7, with 8 bases that match TRBD1. Germline V CDR1 and CDR2: SNHLY, FYNNEI. This CDR3 has 15 residues. The V and J ends lost 6 bases and 6 bases, in that order; junction bases with no gene match: 13. Here the CDR3 DNA reads TGTGCCAGCAGGAGGGGTGTCGACAGGGGAGGCGAGCAGTACTTC. Its translation: CASRRGVDRGGEQYF.

The gene calls are TRBV18 and TRBJ1-6, with 9 bases that match TRBD1. Germline V gene sequence: CDR1 KGHSH, CDR2 LQKENI. The CDR3 covers 15 residues. V dropped 4 bases and J dropped 5; count of bases not matched to a gene: 3. This chain's CDR3 is CASSQGQGDNSPLHF. CDR3 bases: TGTGCCAGCTCACAGGGACAGGGCGATAATTCACCCCTCCACTTT.

The rearrangement links TRBV6-6 to TRBJ1-2, with a possible D match to TRBD1 (6 bases). V shed 6 bases and J shed 3 bases, with 20 bases lying between them. This CDR3 contains 16 residues. Germline CDR1 and CDR2: MNHNY and SVGAGI (reference sequence). The CDR3 loop is CASRLPGGRNDYGYTF. The CDR3 nucleotides are TGTGCCAGCAGGCTCCCCGGGGGGCGTAATGACTATGGCTACACCTTC.